This T cell receptor (beta chain) was identified during a study of identical twins. This clonotype has more than one count but fewer than ten. With 6 bases removed from V and 6 bases from J, the gap between germline ends came to 17 bases. The CDR3 is 14 residues long. Looked up from germline, CDR1 is WNHNN and CDR2 is SYGVQD (reference sequence). MiXCR, run by TCRdb on the 5' RACE reads, gives a single entry per CDR3 protein. The data contain 600,000 to 700,000 distinct CDR3 sequences, 21% of them seen just once; the ten biggest clones take up roughly 4.3%. These same records also appear under a second study, on T cells expressing NK-cell markers.

Material for sequencing was PBMCs. The chain combines TRBV10-1 with TRBJ2-5; tentative D call: TRBD1 (5 bases). This receptor was taken from a woman between 18 and 30 years old in good health. CDR3 protein: CASRGRDQRKTQYF. For the CDR3, the DNA is TGCGCCAGCAGAGGCAGGGATCAGAGGAAGACCCAGTACTTC.